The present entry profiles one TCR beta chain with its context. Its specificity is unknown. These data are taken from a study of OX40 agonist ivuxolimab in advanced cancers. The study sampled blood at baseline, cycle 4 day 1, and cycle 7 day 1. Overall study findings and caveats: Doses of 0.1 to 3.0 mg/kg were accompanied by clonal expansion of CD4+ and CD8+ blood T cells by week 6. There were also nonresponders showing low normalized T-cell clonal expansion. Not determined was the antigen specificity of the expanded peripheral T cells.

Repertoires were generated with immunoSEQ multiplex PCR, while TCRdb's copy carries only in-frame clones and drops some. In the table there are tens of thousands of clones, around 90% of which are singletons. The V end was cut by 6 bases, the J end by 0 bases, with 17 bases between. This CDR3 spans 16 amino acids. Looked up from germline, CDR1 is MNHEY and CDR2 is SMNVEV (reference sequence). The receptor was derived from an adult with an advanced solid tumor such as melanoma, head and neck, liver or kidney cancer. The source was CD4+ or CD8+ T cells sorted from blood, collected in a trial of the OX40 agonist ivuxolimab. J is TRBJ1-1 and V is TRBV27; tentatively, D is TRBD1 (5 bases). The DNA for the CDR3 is TGTGCCAGCAGCATTTCGGTAGGGGCTATGAACACTGAAGCTTTCTTT. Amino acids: CASSISVGAMNTEAFF.